The 14 T cell receptor beta chains below all came from one sample that was sequenced in a study of blood T cells in healthy people across ages. It was with a sample-barcoded 5' primer and a J-beta primer mix that a second PCR of roughly 7 to 11 cycles was run. TCRdb itself ran the 5' RACE reads through MiXCR, one entry per CDR3 protein. The sample lists about 1.5 million distinct CDR3 sequences; roughly 43% were seen once. The sample taken for sequencing was blood. The receptor source for this set is a woman younger than 30 in good health.

This chain connects TRBV29-1 to TRBJ1-1; D perhaps matches TRBD1 (5 bases). Trimming stripped 0 bases from V and 1 base from J, with 12 bases between. CDR3 length equals 15 residues. From germline, CDR1 is SQVTM and CDR2 ANQGSEA. The CDR3 spells CSVEDHGDENTEAFF. The CDR3 nucleotides are TGCAGCGTTGAAGATCATGGGGACGAGAACACTGAAGCTTTCTTT.

By share, this clonotype counts as medium-sized (0.01 to 0.1%). This CDR3 is CSASNRGPKQPQHF. As DNA, the CDR3 is TGCAGTGCTAGTAACAGGGGGCCCAAACAGCCCCAGCATTTT. The V gene is TRBV20-1, the J gene TRBJ1-5; 9 positions agree with TRBD1. Germline lookup yields CDR1 DFQATT and CDR2 SNEGSKA (reference sequence). The junction had 7 bases not matched to a gene; V was cut back by 3 bases and J by 7 bases. CDR3 length: 14 residues.

This clonotype was observed a single time. This chain links TRBV27 with TRBJ2-2; tentatively, D is TRBD2 (5 bases). The CDR3 is 16 amino acids. Trimming left V 3 bases short and J 0 bases short, with 11 bases between. Looked up from germline, CDR1 is MNHEY and CDR2 is SMNVEV (reference sequence). CDR3 coding DNA: TGTGCCAGCAGTTTGACTACCCGGACGAACACCGGGGAGCTGTTTTTT. Translating gives CASSLTTRTNTGELFF.

The sample holds a few counts of this clonotype. This sequence joins TRBV7-2 and TRBJ2-1, with 7 bases matching TRBD2. Germline CDR1 SGHTA, CDR2 FQGNSA. The CDR3 totals 15 residues. The trim removed 0 bases at V and 6 bases at J, leaving 5 bases unmatched. The DNA of the CDR3 is TGTGCCAGCAGCTTAGCGGGAGGGAGTTTCAATGAGCAGTTCTTC. This codes for CASSLAGGSFNEQFF.

The V and J genes are TRBV6-5 and TRBJ2-3; possibly TRBD1 for D (6 bases). Trimming cost V 10 bases and J 0 bases, with 14 bases left between them. This CDR3 has 14 amino acids. CDR1 and CDR2 from the germline V gene are MNHEY and SVGAGI. The CDR3 here is CANRDGASTDTQYF. As DNA, the CDR3 is TGTGCCAACAGGGACGGGGCTAGCACAGATACGCAGTATTTT.

Only one count was recorded for this clonotype. The chain combines TRBV30 with TRBJ1-2, with 8 bases identical to TRBD1. The CDR3 length is 14 residues. CDR1 and CDR2 from the germline V gene are GTSNPN and SVGIG (reference sequence). CDR3 coding DNA: TGTGGGTTGGAGAAGACAGGGGATAACTATGGCTACACCTTC. Translating gives CGLEKTGDNYGYTF.

The table lists this clonotype with a few counts. This chain joins TRBV29-1 and TRBJ2-1; maybe TRBD1 (5 bases). The CDR3 consists of 13 residues. Germline V gene data show CDR1 as SQVTM and CDR2 as ANQGSEA. V lost 4 bases to trimming and J lost 9 bases, with 16 bases between them. CDR3 coding DNA: TGCAGCGTTGCCCCACCAGGGAATCCTGAGCAGTTCTTC. As protein: CSVAPPGNPEQFF.

V is TRBV7-2 and J is TRBJ1-4, with D perhaps TRBD1 (5 bases). The germline CDR1 and CDR2 sequences are SGHTA and FQGNSA. The CDR3 loop spans 15 amino acids. Trimming stripped 3 bases from V and 3 bases from J, with 11 bases between. CDR3 protein: CASSLSGHPNEKLFF. CDR3 nucleotide sequence: TGTGCCAGCAGCTTGTCGGGGCATCCTAATGAAAAACTGTTTTTT.

The rearrangement joins TRBV4-1 to TRBJ2-3; TRBD2 might be the D (6 bases). The germline V and J ends were trimmed by 6 bases and 3 bases, with 19 bases remaining between them. The length of the CDR3 is 16 residues. Germline V CDR1 and CDR2: MGHRA, YSYEKL. CDR3 residues: CASSLGLTTMTDTQYF. The CDR3 nucleotides are TGCGCCAGCAGTCTGGGACTCACCACCATGACAGATACGCAGTATTTT.

The J gene is TRBJ1-5, the V gene TRBV27; TRBD1 matches at 8 bases. The CDR3 is 14 amino acids. The V gene end was trimmed by 6 bases and the J gene end by 5 bases; junction bases not matched to a gene: 6. Germline lookup yields CDR1 MNHEY and CDR2 SMNVEV (reference sequence). CDR3 in amino acids: CASSRDRIYQPQHF. The CDR3 DNA follows: TGTGCCAGCAGCCGGGACAGGATATATCAGCCCCAGCATTTT.

This clonotype was counted between two and nine times. This sequence joins TRBV20-1 and TRBJ2-4; no firm D call. Trimming removed 0 bases at V and 3 bases at J, with 6 bases between. CDR1 and CDR2 (germline): DFQATT, SNEGSKA (reference sequence). The CDR3 spans 13 residues. In nucleotides, the CDR3 is TGCAGTGCTAGAGATCAAGTCAAAAACATTCAGTACTTC. It specifies CSARDQVKNIQYF.

This clonotype was counted between two and nine times. The V gene is TRBV7-6, the J gene TRBJ1-1; 9 bases are a match to TRBD1. The CDR3 is 15 amino acids. V lost 5 bases and J lost 1; bases outside the gene matches: 5. CDR1 is SGHVS, CDR2 FNYEAQ, per germline. CDR3 DNA: TGTGCCAGCAGCGCGACAGGGGGGGAGAACACTGAAGCTTTCTTT. Translating gives CASSATGGENTEAFF.

The chain has TRBV3-1 and TRBJ2-7; no firm D call. V lost 0 bases and J lost 2, with 8 bases in between. The CDR3 is 14 amino acids. Germline values: CDR1 LGHDT, CDR2 YNNKEL (reference sequence). The CDR3 spells CASSQDGPTYEQYF. CDR3 nucleotide sequence: TGTGCCAGCAGCCAAGATGGGCCTACCTACGAGCAGTACTTC.

V is TRBV13 and J is TRBJ1-2, with 7 bases aligning to TRBD1. The CDR3 has 16 amino acids. V shed 6 bases, J shed 2 bases, and the junction held 12 bases outside the gene matches. Germline assignment: CDR1 PRHDT and CDR2 FYEKMQ (reference sequence). CDR3 sequence (DNA): TGTGCCAGCAGACCCCGGGGACAGAGAATAAACTATGGCTACACCTTC. Encoded protein: CASRPRGQRINYGYTF. The whole variable domain, filled in from reference TRBV13 and TRBJ1-2, reads AAGVIQSPRHLIKEKRETATLKCYPIPRHDTVYWYQQGPGQDPQFLISFYEKMQSDKGSIPDRFSAQQFSDYHSELNMSSLELGDSALYFCASRPRGQRINYGYTFGSGTRLTVV.